The rows below give T cell receptor beta chains drawn from one sample of a study of T cell changes during pregnancy in multiple sclerosis. Measured with immunoSEQ multiplex PCR; TCRdb has only the in-frame clones, and not every one. The table records roughly 89,000 clones, 90% to 95% of them present only once. This specimen consisted of peripheral blood, obtained in the third trimester of pregnancy. These receptors were obtained from a female donor with multiple sclerosis, enrolled in a pregnancy study. CDR3s include the opening cysteine and the closing phenylalanine or tryptophan. D genes are given only for firm matches.

V: TRBV11-2; D: TRBD2; CDR3: CASSHAGLAGLDEQFF
V: TRBV5-1; D: TRBD2; CDR3: CASSALGTSKETQYF
V: TRBV28; D: TRBD2; CDR3: CASRPSGSGGELFF
V: TRBV15; D: NA; CDR3: CATSSLGQGGTEAFF
V: TRBV4-3; D: NA; CDR3: CASSQDNYNEQFF
V: TRBV7-8; D: TRBD2; CDR3: CASSLDLGGSVNEQYF
V: TRBV11-3; D: NA; CDR3: CASSLGAANEQFF
V: TRBV19; D: NA; CDR3: CASSIRGLSNTEAFF
V: TRBV30; D: NA; CDR3: CAWSVRAGAYQETQYF
V: TRBV7-3; D: NA; CDR3: CASSLGGGQPQHF
V: TRBV7-2; D: TRBD2; CDR3: CASSLAPAGALYNEQFF
V: TRBV15; D: NA; CDR3: CATSSHTGVYNEQFF
V: TRBV7-9; D: TRBD2; CDR3: CASSLWGGSVVWEQFF
V: TRBV4-2; D: NA; CDR3: CASSQANRITIHEQYF
V: TRBV6-5; D: NA; CDR3: CASSYRGTGNTIYF
V: TRBV30; D: TRBD2; CDR3: CAWSVLAGGPSQYF
V: TRBV6-4; D: NA; CDR3: CASSDGTGDTDTQYF
V: TRBV28; D: NA; CDR3: CASSLQFRGPTEAFF
V: TRBV27; D: NA; CDR3: CASRQTQVYNEQFF
V: TRBV6-1; D: TRBD1; CDR3: CASTEQGRELFF
V: TRBV10-2; D: NA; CDR3: CASSGGLSYEQYF
V: TRBV27; D: NA; CDR3: CASSLSGSSYEQYF
V: TRBV28; D: NA; CDR3: CASSLTRIQIYEQYF
V: TRBV6-6; D: NA; CDR3: CASRRDGSGYEQYF
V: TRBV5-1; D: NA; CDR3: CASSPLGPGSSYNEQFF
V: TRBV11-2; D: NA; CDR3: CASSFTGNEQFF
V: TRBV27; D: NA; CDR3: CASSFRPGYTEAFF
V: TRBV4-3; D: TRBD1; CDR3: CASSQDFSGQGTSEQYF
V: TRBV15; D: TRBD2; CDR3: CATSGTLAGGSGELFF
V: TRBV29-1; D: TRBD2; CDR3: CSVVLAGVTDTQYF
V: TRBV28; D: TRBD2; CDR3: CASMGLAGIGEQFF
V: TRBV28; D: NA; CDR3: CASIQTPKEDEKLFF
V: TRBV7-2; D: TRBD2; CDR3: CASSATSGSYNEQFF
V: TRBV12-5; D: TRBD2; CDR3: CASGSYLAGSSYNEQFF
V: TRBV30; D: TRBD1; CDR3: CAWSFVTGQGHDEQYF
V: TRBV4-1; D: NA; CDR3: CASSLDRSYEQYF
V: TRBV19; D: NA; CDR3: CASSITVNYEQYF
V: TRBV19; D: NA; CDR3: CASSMISGGETQYF
V: TRBV5-1; D: NA; CDR3: CASSPGLRRGAYEQYF
V: TRBV6-5; D: TRBD1; CDR3: CASSRQGGFGYTF
V: TRBV9; D: TRBD2; CDR3: CASSPLAGGGETQYF
V: TRBV15; D: NA; CDR3: CATSRRGRENTEAFF
V: TRBV16; D: NA; CDR3: CASSQSDSPVANF
V: TRBV30; D: TRBD2; CDR3: CASEREGYNEQFF
V: TRBV5-1; D: NA; CDR3: CASSLMTSTDTQYF
V: TRBV19; D: TRBD2; CDR3: CASTLGTSGTEQFF
V: TRBV6-5; D: TRBD1; CDR3: CASSSSTGVKEKLFF
V: TRBV28; D: TRBD1; CDR3: CASSSTGGAYGYTF